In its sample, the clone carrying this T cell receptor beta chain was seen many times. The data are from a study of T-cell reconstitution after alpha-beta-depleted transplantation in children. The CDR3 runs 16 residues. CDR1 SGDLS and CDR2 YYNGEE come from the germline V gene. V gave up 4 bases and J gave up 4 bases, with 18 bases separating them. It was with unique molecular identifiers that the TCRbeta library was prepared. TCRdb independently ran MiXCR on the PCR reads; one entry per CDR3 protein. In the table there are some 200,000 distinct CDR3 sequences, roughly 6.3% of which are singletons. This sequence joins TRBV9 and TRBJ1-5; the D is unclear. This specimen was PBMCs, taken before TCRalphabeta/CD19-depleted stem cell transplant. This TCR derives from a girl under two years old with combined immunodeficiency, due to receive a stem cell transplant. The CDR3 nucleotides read TGTGCCAGCAGCCCGGTGGGTGGATCGCGGAATCAGCCCCAGCATTTT. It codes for CASSPVGGSRNQPQHF.